The 27 T cell receptor beta chains below all came from one sample that was sequenced in a study of T cells in Graves' hyperthyroidism and ophthalmopathy. It was RNA transcripts that yielded the amplified TCR beta CDR3 regions. HTBI primers drove first-round RT-PCR of the TCR CDR3. MiXCR was run by TCRdb on the multiplex PCR reads, yielding one entry per CDR3 protein. This table has under 450,000 distinct CDR3 sequences, approximately 15% appearing once. The sample was blood. The receptors were sampled from a man aged 25-45 years with Graves' hyperthyroidism that later progressed to Graves' ophthalmopathy.

Many counts were recorded for this clonotype. The chain uses TRBV20-1 and TRBJ2-7; D gene ambiguous. CDR1 is DFQATT and CDR2 is SNEGSKA in the germline V gene (reference sequence). Trimming shortened V by 1 base and J by 3 bases, and 10 bases separated the two germline ends. The CDR3 is 13 amino acids. The CDR3: CSARGTRNYEQYF. The CDR3 bases are TGCAGTGCTAGAGGAACCCGCAACTACGAGCAGTACTTC.

This clonotype showed up just a few times. This chain links TRBV10-3 with TRBJ1-2, with 9 bases aligning to TRBD1. This CDR3 is built from 14 residues. V shed 7 bases and J 0 bases; nucleotides not matched to a gene: 3. Germline loops: CDR1 ENHRY, CDR2 SYGVKD. CDR3 DNA sequence: TGTGCCATCATGGGGACAGGGACTAACTATGGCTACACCTTC. Its translation: CAIMGTGTNYGYTF.

This clonotype was recorded many times. V is TRBV12-3 or TRBV12-4 and J is TRBJ1-6; the D is unclear. The CDR3 loop spans 13 amino acids. With 8 bases removed from V and 4 bases from J, the gap between germline ends came to 9 bases. CDR3 nucleotide sequence: TGTGCCAGCTCCGTCCGGTATAATTCACCCCTCCACTTT. This translates into CASSVRYNSPLHF.

This clonotype was counted only a few times. V gene TRBV28 combines with J gene TRBJ1-3; D not certain. The V end was cut by 0 bases, the J end by 0 bases, with 9 bases between. From germline, CDR1 is MDHEN and CDR2 SYDVKM. CDR3 length equals 16 residues. The CDR3 region has the DNA TGTGCCAGCAGTTTATGGTCAGTTAGCTCTGGAAACACCATATATTTT. Encoded protein: CASSLWSVSSGNTIYF. The variable domain in full, with the rest retrieved from reference TRBV28 and TRBJ1-3, is DVKVTQSSRYLVKRTGEKVFLECVQDMDHENMFWYRQDPGLGLRLIYFSYDVKMKEKGDIPEGYSVSREKKERFSLILESASTNQTSMYLCASSLWSVSSGNTIYFGEGSWLTVV.

This clonotype was found many times. The V and J genes are TRBV30 and TRBJ1-2, with TRBD1 matching 7 bases. With V trimmed by 1 base and J by 7 bases, 9 bases remained unmatched. The CDR3 runs to 14 residues. From germline, CDR1 is GTSNPN and CDR2 SVGIG (reference sequence). CDR3 DNA sequence: TGTGCCTGGAGTGACCTACAGGGGAGGGGTGGCTACACCTTC. It is translated as CAWSDLQGRGGYTF.

The chain employs TRBV12-3 or TRBV12-4 and TRBJ2-7; D is undetermined. Between the trimmed V and J ends, which lost 5 bases and 0 bases, there was a span of 17 bases. The CDR3 loop spans 16 amino acids. The CDR3 protein is CASSPRPPDYSYEQYF. The CDR3, as DNA: TGTGCCAGCAGTCCCCGACCGCCGGATTACTCCTACGAGCAGTACTTC.

V gene TRBV7-9 combines with J gene TRBJ1-1; 9 nucleotides line up with TRBD1. This CDR3 contains 21 residues. Germline CDR1 is SEHNR and CDR2 is FQNEAQ (reference sequence). The ends lost 3 bases at V and 0 bases at J; junction bases unmatched: 20. CDR3: CASSFPEGTGFGRSVNTEAFF. In DNA, the CDR3 is TGTGCCAGCAGCTTCCCGGAGGGGACAGGGTTCGGTCGGTCGGTGAACACTGAAGCTTTCTTT.

This clonotype was observed a single time. The rearrangement links TRBV12-3 or TRBV12-4 to TRBJ2-1, with D perhaps TRBD1 or TRBD2 (5 bases each). There are 13 residues in the CDR3. V shed 6 bases and J shed 4 bases, with 10 bases lying between them. The CDR3 region has the DNA TGTGCCAGCAGCCGGGACCCATACAATGAGCAGTTCTTC. This codes for CASSRDPYNEQFF.

V usage is TRBV5-4 and J usage is TRBJ2-4; the match to TRBD2 covers 7 bases. Germline V gives CDR1 SGHNT, CDR2 YYREEE (reference sequence). This CDR3 contains 14 residues. After removal of 3 bases from V and 2 bases from J, the junction contained 2 bases not matched to a gene. CDR3 loop: CASSSGGTKNIQYF. The CDR3 DNA follows: TGTGCCAGCAGCTCCGGGGGGACCAAAAACATTCAGTACTTC.

This clonotype was seen a handful of times. V and J are TRBV19 and TRBJ1-5; D may be TRBD1 (5 bases). The V end was cut by 0 bases, the J end by 6 bases, with 6 bases between. This CDR3 has 13 residues. The germline V gene has CDR1 LNHDA and CDR2 SQIVND (reference sequence). The DNA of the CDR3 is TGTGCCAGTAGTATAGACAGGGTTCAGCCCCAGCATTTT. It translates to CASSIDRVQPQHF.

This clonotype appeared many times. The genes are TRBV7-9 and TRBJ2-3, with 9 bases matching TRBD2. V shed 5 bases and J 7 bases; nucleotides not matched to a gene: 13. The CDR3 has 16 residues. Per germline, CDR1 SEHNR and CDR2 FQNEAQ (reference sequence). The CDR3 reads CASSEWVAGDRHTQYF. The CDR3 DNA follows: TGTGCCAGCAGCGAATGGGTAGCGGGGGACCGACATACGCAGTATTTT.

Concerning this clonotype itself: A read error may be the cause here, since a much bigger clone is one base away. J is TRBJ2-3 and V is TRBV12-3 or TRBV12-4; D tentatively fits TRBD1 or TRBD2 (5 bases each). The CDR3 contains 14 residues. As DNA, the CDR3 is TGTGCCAGCAGTTTGCGCTCTAGCACAGGTACGCAGTATTTT. This translates into CASSLRSSTGTQYF.

This chain uses TRBV24-1 with TRBJ2-1; TRBD2 matches at 7 bases. The germline gives CDR1 KGHDR, CDR2 SFDVKD. The CDR3 loop spans 16 amino acids. Trimming at V came to 1 base and at J to 5 bases, leaving 7 bases not matched to a gene. As DNA, the CDR3 is TGTGCCACCAGTGATTTTCGAGCGGGGATTAACAATGAGCAGTTCTTC. Amino acid sequence: CATSDFRAGINNEQFF.

In its sample, this clonotype was seen many times. V gene TRBV6-1 combines with J gene TRBJ1-5; D remains unclear. The CDR3 is made up of 15 amino acids. Between the trimmed V and J ends, which lost 7 bases and 8 bases, there was a span of 21 bases. CDR1 is MNHNS, CDR2 SASEGT, per germline. CDR3 amino acids: CASKRGAVLKEPQHF. The CDR3 DNA reads TGTGCCAGCAAACGAGGCGCGGTTCTCAAGGAGCCCCAGCATTTT.

This clonotype was observed a handful of times. The chain links TRBV2 to TRBJ2-5; 13 nucleotides match TRBD2. The CDR3 is 16 amino acids. In germline, CDR1 is SNHLY, CDR2 FYNNEI. Trimming at V came to 6 bases and at J to 4 bases, leaving 8 bases not matched to a gene. The DNA for the CDR3 is TGTGCCAGCAGACTAACTAGCGGGGGGGCCGTAGAGACCCAGTACTTC. This encodes CASRLTSGGAVETQYF.

This clonotype was detected ten times or more. The gene calls are TRBV5-8 and TRBJ1-1, with no clear D. The CDR3 contains 15 residues. Germline loops: CDR1 SGHTS, CDR2 YDEGEE. Trimming removed 1 base at V and 0 bases at J, with 10 bases between. DNA for the CDR3: TGTGCCAGCAGCTTGCCCGGCACTATGAACACTGAAGCTTTCTTT. Its translation: CASSLPGTMNTEAFF.

This clonotype has ten or more counts. This chain links TRBV7-9 with TRBJ2-1, with D perhaps assigned TRBD1 or TRBD2 (5 bases each). The ends were cut back, 3 bases at V and 5 bases at J, with 8 bases in the middle. This CDR3 region has 13 residues. Per the germline V gene, CDR1 is SEHNR and CDR2 is FQNEAQ (reference sequence). CDR3 sequence: CASSLMGDNEQFF. For the CDR3, the DNA is TGTGCCAGCAGCTTGATGGGGGACAATGAGCAGTTCTTC.

This clonotype was seen at least ten times. The J gene is TRBJ2-3, the V gene TRBV2; 9 bases align to TRBD2. Germline CDR1 is SNHLY and CDR2 is FYNNEI. CDR3 length equals 16 residues. V shed 3 bases and J 1 base; nucleotides not matched to a gene: 5. This CDR3 is CASSERASGGTDTQYF. CDR3 DNA sequence: TGTGCCAGCAGTGAGAGGGCTAGCGGGGGCACAGATACGCAGTATTTT. Looking up the rest from reference TRBV2 and TRBJ2-3 gives the full variable domain: EPEVTQTPSHQVTQMGQEVILRCVPISNHLYFYWYRQILGQKVEFLVSFYNNEISEKSEIFDDQFSVERPDGSNFTLKIRSTKLEDSAMYFCASSERASGGTDTQYFGPGTRLTVL.

This clonotype has a count of ten or more. This chain links TRBV6-1 with TRBJ1-5; 7 bases match TRBD1. Looked up from germline, CDR1 is MNHNS and CDR2 is SASEGT. V shed 4 bases and J 0 bases; nucleotides not matched to a gene: 3. The CDR3 sequence is 15 residues long. The CDR3 DNA sequence: TGTGCCAGCAGTGTCGACAGGGTTAGCAATCAGCCCCAGCATTTT. Translating gives CASSVDRVSNQPQHF.

This clonotype was recorded at least ten times. The CDR3 DNA is TGTGCCAGCAGTTACGGTGTGCGGGGGGCGGAAAATGAGCAGTTCTTC. The encoded protein is CASSYGVRGAENEQFF. V usage is TRBV6-5 and J usage is TRBJ2-1, with TRBD2 matching over 8 bases. V dropped 2 bases and J dropped 7; count of bases not matched to a gene: 10. The CDR3 runs to 16 residues. From germline, CDR1 is MNHEY and CDR2 SVGAGI.

The table lists this clonotype with a few counts. The chain has TRBV7-2 and TRBJ1-6, with a possible D match to TRBD1 (5 bases). Trimming cost V 0 bases and J 6 bases, with 6 bases left between them. CDR1 SGHTA and CDR2 FQGNSA come from the germline V gene. CDR3 length: 14 residues. CDR3 protein: CASSLAGVNSPLHF. The CDR3 DNA is TGTGCCAGCAGCTTAGCGGGGGTTAATTCACCCCTCCACTTT.

The chain uses TRBV5-1 and TRBJ2-3, with 12 bases identical to TRBD2. Trimming took 4 bases from V and 4 from J; bases not matched to a gene: 13. The germline CDR1 and CDR2 sequences are SGHRS and YFSETQ. The CDR3 has 18 residues. CDR3 loop: CASSVNGLAGPYADTQYF. The DNA of the CDR3 is TGCGCCAGCAGCGTAAACGGACTAGCGGGGCCTTATGCAGATACGCAGTATTTT.

This clonotype appeared a single time. This chain connects TRBV5-5 to TRBJ2-7; D is undetermined. Germline CDR1 SGHKS, CDR2 YYEKEE (reference sequence). This CDR3 region has 16 residues. Trimming cost V 0 bases and J 0 bases, with 13 bases left between them. The CDR3, as DNA: TGTGCCAGCAGCTTGGAAGCAGGCCTTCGCTCCTACGAGCAGTACTTC. Translated, it gives CASSLEAGLRSYEQYF.

This clonotype has more than one count but fewer than ten. The V and J genes are TRBV25-1 and TRBJ2-3; the D gene is possibly TRBD2 (5 bases). Between the trimmed V and J ends, which lost 7 bases and 0 bases, there was a span of 14 bases. The CDR3 loop spans 15 amino acids. Germline V gives CDR1 MGHDK, CDR2 SYGVNS. Here the CDR3 reads CASTPDWASTDTQYF. Written as DNA, the CDR3 is TGTGCCAGCACTCCGGACTGGGCTAGCACAGATACGCAGTATTTT.

Ten or more counts support this clonotype. The genes are TRBV5-1 and TRBJ2-7; 9 bases match TRBD1. The CDR3 sequence is 14 residues long. J lost 4 bases, V lost 4 bases, and 6 bases had no gene match. CDR1 is SGHRS, CDR2 YFSETQ, per germline. CDR3 bases: TGCGCCAGCAGCACCCGGACAGGGGAATACGAGCAGTACTTC. Amino acids: CASSTRTGEYEQYF.

The genes are TRBV3-1 and TRBJ2-5; tentatively, D is TRBD2 (5 bases). Germline V CDR1 and CDR2: LGHDT, YNNKEL (reference sequence). Trimming took off 0 bases at V and 5 bases at J, with 16 bases between the two ends. The CDR3 has 16 residues. The CDR3 nucleotides are TGTGCCAGCAGCCAAGATGGCGCAGGACTGAGGGAGACCCAGTACTTC. The encoded protein is CASSQDGAGLRETQYF.

The genes are TRBV13 and TRBJ1-2, with D maybe TRBD1 (6 bases). The germline V gene encodes CDR1 PRHDT and CDR2 FYEKMQ (reference sequence). V lost 6 bases to trimming and J lost 0 bases, with 14 bases between them. This CDR3 region has 15 residues. CDR3 in amino acids: CASRPRTVANYGYTF. CDR3 DNA: TGTGCCAGCAGACCCCGGACAGTAGCTAACTATGGCTACACCTTC.